This TCR beta chain was recorded in a study of CD8 T cells in ankylosing spondylitis. Study-level findings and limits: Blood of patients with ankylosing spondylitis appeared to be characterized by a TCR beta motif of about eight highly homologous variants. Several of the motif variants were reported before in synovial fluid and blood from reactive arthritis.

CDR1 is SGHVS and CDR2 is FNYEAQ in the germline V gene. The CDR3 covers 13 residues. For TCR beta, libraries came from quantitative 5'-RACE with molecular barcodes. TCRdb itself ran the 5' RACE reads through MiXCR, one entry per CDR3 protein. The table includes about 140,000 distinct CDR3 sequences, roughly 6.6% detected once. Comment on this clonotype: No antigen is known for it. At one of its ends the junction is not consistent with the germline gene, which may arise from a read error.

The receptor comes from a female donor with ankylosing spondylitis or in good health (not recorded which). The V call is TRBV7-6, the J call TRBJ1-5, with D perhaps TRBD1 (6 bases). The sequenced sample was blood, either unsorted or a sorted T cell fraction (not recorded which). CDR3 nucleotide sequence: TGTACCAGCAGCAGGGGATTCAATCAGCCCCAGCATTTT. Amino acid sequence: CTSSRGFNQPQHF.